The 11 T cell receptor beta chains listed next were all sequenced from one sample in a study of cytotoxic CD8 clonotypes in ibrutinib-treated CLL. Libraries were prepared by immunoSEQ multiplex PCR; TCRdb keeps only in-frame clonotypes and omits some of them. The sample has 140,000 to 150,000 clones; about 70% are singletons. This specimen consisted of PBMCs, obtained after 24 months of ibrutinib treatment. Receptor source: a human donor with chronic lymphocytic leukemia.

This clone was found once. V is TRBV21-1 and J is TRBJ1-5; TRBD1 is the table's D call, not checked against the DNA. TRBV21-1 represents a pseudogene. This CDR3 is built from 15 residues. This chain's CDR3 is CASSSPGRNNQPQHF. CDR3 sequence (DNA): TGTGCCAGCAGTTCCCCCGGCAGGAACAATCAGCCCCAGCATTTT.

The genes are TRBV7-2 and TRBJ2-1; D is ambiguous. V gave up 5 bases and J gave up 10 bases, with 12 bases separating them. The CDR3 runs to 12 residues. From germline, CDR1 is SGHTA and CDR2 FQGNSA. DNA for the CDR3: TGTGCCAGCAGCCAAGATTGGCGGGAGCAGTTCTTC. It codes for CASSQDWREQFF.

This clone appeared many times. The gene calls are TRBV6-1 and TRBJ2-5; TRBD2 aligns across 12 bases. This CDR3 is 15 amino acids long. The germline gives CDR1 MNHNS, CDR2 SASEGT. Trimming cost V 2 bases and J 2 bases; bases outside gene matches: 0. The CDR3 region has the DNA TGTGCCAGCAGTGAACTAGCGGGGGGGCAAGAGACCCAGTACTTC. Protein: CASSELAGGQETQYF.

This clone was seen repeatedly, ten times or more. The V and J genes are TRBV7-9 and TRBJ2-2; 10 bases line up with TRBD1. Trimming removed 5 bases from V and 4 bases from J; junction bases left unmatched: 10. CDR1 and CDR2 (germline): SEHNR, FQNEAQ (reference sequence). There are 17 residues in the CDR3. This CDR3 is CASSHSPGTGVTGELFF. For the CDR3, the DNA is TGTGCCAGCAGCCACAGTCCCGGGACAGGGGTCACCGGGGAGCTGTTTTTT.

This rearrangement joins TRBV28 to TRBJ2-5, with TRBD1 matching over 9 bases. CDR1 is MDHEN, CDR2 SYDVKM, per germline. Trimming took 4 bases from V and 5 from J; bases not matched to a gene: 8. The CDR3 is 15 amino acids. The CDR3 coding sequence is TGTGCCAGCAGTTGGGGGACAGGGCAGAGGGAGACCCAGTACTTC. Translated, it gives CASSWGTGQRETQYF.

The chain employs TRBV9 and TRBJ2-4; TRBD2 is a possible D gene (6 bases). The CDR3 totals 15 residues. Per germline, CDR1 SGDLS and CDR2 YYNGEE. V lost 0 bases to trimming and J lost 10 bases, with 17 bases between them. DNA for the CDR3: TGTGCCAGCAGCGTAGATGGCTACCCGGAGGGAATTCAGTACTTC. This codes for CASSVDGYPEGIQYF.

V gene TRBV11-3 combines with J gene TRBJ2-2; 8 positions agree with TRBD2. Germline loops: CDR1 SGHNT, CDR2 YENEEA. With V trimmed by 2 bases and J by 1 base, 9 bases remained unmatched. The CDR3 is 18 amino acids. The CDR3 reads CASSLWGSGTGNTGELFF. The CDR3 DNA follows: TGTGCCAGCAGCTTATGGGGTAGCGGGACGGGGAACACCGGGGAGCTGTTTTTT. The variable domain in full, with the rest retrieved from reference TRBV11-3 and TRBJ2-2, is EAGVVQSPRYKIIEKKQPVAFWCNPISGHNTLYWYLQNLGQGPELLIRYENEEAVDDSQLPKDRFSAERLKGVDSTLKIQPAELGDSAVYLCASSLWGSGTGNTGELFFGEGSRLTVL.

This chain joins TRBV5-1 and TRBJ2-7; tentatively, D is TRBD1 (6 bases). The CDR3 spans 15 residues. Trimming removed 0 bases at V and 2 bases at J, with 12 bases between. The germline gives CDR1 SGHRS, CDR2 YFSETQ. The CDR3 DNA reads as TGCGCCAGCAGCTTGGACCCAGGGGTCGCCTACGAGCAGTACTTC. Protein: CASSLDPGVAYEQYF.

This chain joins TRBV7-9 and TRBJ2-1, with D unclear. The CDR3 spans 14 residues. The V gene's germline CDR1 is SEHNR and CDR2 FQNEAQ (reference sequence). Trimming shortened V by 1 base and J by 5 bases, and 9 bases separated the two germline ends. CDR3 DNA: TGTGCCAGCAGCTTAGGAGTACCCGACAATGAGCAGTTCTTC. It is translated as CASSLGVPDNEQFF.

The chain couples TRBV5-1 to TRBJ2-1, with TRBD1 matching 12 bases. Per the germline V gene, CDR1 is SGHRS and CDR2 is YFSETQ. V was clipped by 0 bases and J by 6 bases; unmatched bases: 4. The CDR3 has 16 residues. The CDR3 spells CASSLGGTGGLNEQFF. Here the CDR3 DNA reads TGCGCCAGCAGCTTGGGTGGGACAGGGGGCCTCAATGAGCAGTTCTTC.

This clone was picked up one time. V usage is TRBV7-3 and J usage is TRBJ2-3, with a tentative D call TRBD1 (5 bases). This CDR3 region has 16 residues. The V and J ends lost 0 bases and 4 bases respectively, with 14 bases between them. Looked up from germline, CDR1 is SGHTA and CDR2 is FQGTGA. CDR3 in amino acids: CASSLTPQGVADTQYF. The CDR3 DNA reads TGTGCCAGCAGCTTAACCCCCCAGGGTGTGGCAGATACGCAGTATTTT.